A single sample gave rise to the 21 T cell receptor beta chains below, sequenced in a study of blood T cell repertoires in COVID-19 (TCRdb year 2020). The library was obtained by the immunoSEQ multiplex PCR assay. Here the immuneACCESS table is served through TCRdb, limited to in-frame sequences with V and J called. Missing clones are a known gap in these copies; in checked studies unresolved V genes cover under half, and the rest lacks a known reason. The sample table contains hundreds of thousands of clones; only one count was recorded for approximately 83% of them. The ten top clones hold 3.5% to 4% of the sample. The sample was PBMCs or T cells enriched from blood (not recorded which). The receptors originated from a middle-aged woman who had been exposed to COVID-19.

The chain uses TRBV7-6 and TRBJ1-4; unclear D gene. The V gene lost 4 bases and the J gene lost 0 bases, with 15 bases spanning the gap. The germline V gene encodes CDR1 SGHVS and CDR2 FNYEAQ. This CDR3 region has 17 residues. CDR3 loop: CASSSGSGGATNEKLFF. Written as DNA, the CDR3 is TGTGCCAGCAGCTCCGGAAGCGGAGGTGCAACTAATGAAAAACTGTTTTTT.

This chain uses TRBV6-5 with TRBJ1-6; D perhaps matches TRBD1 (5 bases). V lost 8 bases and J 8 bases, leaving 13 bases between the germline ends. Germline V lookup: CDR1 MNHEY, CDR2 SVGAGI. The CDR3 has 13 residues. The CDR3 nucleotides are TGTGCCAGCTACGGGGGATTCGATTCACCCCTCCACTTT. Protein product: CASYGGFDSPLHF.

This clone has only a few counts. CDR3 protein: CASTGGTGNTIYF. In nucleotides, the CDR3 is TGTGCCAGCACTGGAGGGACGGGAAACACCATATATTTT. The V and J genes are TRBV12-3 or TRBV12-4 and TRBJ1-3, with D possibly being TRBD1 (5 bases). V lost 7 bases to trimming and J lost 4 bases, with 11 bases between them. The CDR3 has 13 amino acids.

The rearrangement joins TRBV4-3 to TRBJ1-5, with D possibly matching TRBD1 (6 bases). The V and J ends lost 4 bases and 7 bases respectively, with 11 bases between them. Looked up from germline, CDR1 is LGHNA and CDR2 is YSLEER. The length of the CDR3 is 13 residues. The CDR3 region is CASSPNRDQPQHF. As DNA, the CDR3 is TGCGCCAGCAGCCCAAACAGGGACCAGCCCCAGCATTTT.

This clone was counted a single time. The chain carries TRBV10-3 and TRBJ2-2; 14 positions agree with TRBD2. The germline gives CDR1 ENHRY, CDR2 SYGVKD. Trimming took 7 bases from V and 1 from J; bases not matched to a gene: 11. The CDR3 spans 19 residues. The CDR3 loop is CAIMVPGLAGAENTGELFF. CDR3 nucleotides: TGTGCCATCATGGTCCCGGGACTAGCGGGGGCCGAGAACACCGGGGAGCTGTTTTTT.

The CDR3 DNA is TGTGCTAGTGGTTTGGCCGACAGAAAAGCTTTCTTT. Its protein is CASGLADRKAFF. This sequence joins TRBV12-5 and TRBJ1-1; tentatively, D is TRBD1 (5 bases). Germline CDR1 and CDR2: LGHNT and FRNRAP. Trimming stripped 1 base from V and 9 bases from J, with 9 bases between. The CDR3 is made up of 12 amino acids.

CDR3 DNA sequence: TGTGCCAGCAGCTTAGATTTAGGGAGGCCGATAGACCCCTACACCGGGGAGCTGTTTTTT. It specifies CASSLDLGRPIDPYTGELFF. The chain joins TRBV7-6 to TRBJ2-2, with TRBD2 as a possible D gene (6 bases). The V end was cut by 1 base, the J end by 3 bases, with 24 bases between. Per the germline V gene, CDR1 is SGHVS and CDR2 is FNYEAQ. This CDR3 is built from 20 residues.

This chain connects TRBV6-2 or TRBV6-3 to TRBJ2-3; D might be TRBD2 (7 bases). Germline lookup yields CDR1 MNHEY and CDR2 SVGEGT. Between the trimmed V and J ends, which lost 1 base and 6 bases, there was a span of 14 bases. The CDR3 runs 15 residues. The CDR3 nucleotides are TGTGCCAGCAGTTACTTGGGGGGGCATGCCGATACGCAGTATTTT. This sequence encodes CASSYLGGHADTQYF.

The chain carries TRBV7-8 and TRBJ2-7, with D uncertain. V was pared by 5 bases and J by 7 bases, with 9 bases between. CDR3 length: 11 amino acids. The V gene's germline CDR1 is SGHVS and CDR2 FQNEAQ. The CDR3 DNA sequence: TGTGCCAGCAGCCCCGGTCTTGAGCAGTACTTC. Encoded protein: CASSPGLEQYF.

The gene calls are TRBV28 and TRBJ2-3, with 11 bases lining up with TRBD2. The CDR3 consists of 16 residues. The V and J ends lost 5 bases and 7 bases, in that order; junction bases with no gene match: 11. CDR1 and CDR2 (germline): MDHEN, SYDVKM. Written as DNA, the CDR3 is TGTGCCAGCAGTCACTATAGCGGGGGGGCCTTTAATACGCAGTATTTT. This sequence encodes CASSHYSGGAFNTQYF.

This clone was counted a single time. The chain has TRBV27 and TRBJ2-5; 12 bases map to TRBD2. The CDR3 length is 14 residues. J gave up 2 bases and V 8 bases, and 3 bases lay outside the gene matches. Germline values: CDR1 MNHEY, CDR2 SMNVEV (reference sequence). The CDR3 DNA reads as TGTGCCAGCGCACTAGCGGGGGGTCAAGAGACCCAGTACTTC. The encoded protein is CASALAGGQETQYF.

The V gene is TRBV7-2, the J gene TRBJ1-1, with D hard to call. This CDR3 has 12 amino acids. The V gene lost 1 base and the J gene lost 10 bases, with 10 bases spanning the gap. The V gene's germline CDR1 is SGHTA and CDR2 FQGNSA. CDR3: CASSLVGESAFF. The CDR3 coding sequence is TGTGCCAGCAGCTTAGTGGGCGAATCAGCTTTCTTT. Looking up the rest from reference TRBV7-2 and TRBJ1-1 gives the full variable domain: GAGVSQSPSNKVTEKGKDVELRCDPISGHTALYWYRQSLGQGLEFLIYFQGNSAPDKSGLPSDRFSAERTGGSVSTLTIQRTQQEDSAVYLCASSLVGESAFFGQGTRLTVV.

This clone was detected a few times. This chain uses TRBV6-1 with TRBJ1-2; a weak D match, TRBD1 (5 bases). V was pared by 2 bases and J by 6 bases, with 16 bases between. The CDR3 extends over 15 amino acids. Germline assignment: CDR1 MNHNS and CDR2 SASEGT. This CDR3 is CASSERMRGGDGYTF. CDR3 nucleotides: TGTGCCAGCAGTGAACGTATGCGGGGCGGGGATGGCTACACCTTC.

This chain joins TRBV7-8 and TRBJ2-5; no clear D gene. V lost 5 bases and J 5 bases, leaving 12 bases between the germline ends. CDR1 and CDR2 from the germline V gene are SGHVS and FQNEAQ. There are 13 residues in the CDR3. The CDR3: CASSPQQWETQYF. DNA of the CDR3: TGTGCCAGCAGCCCCCAACAGTGGGAGACCCAGTACTTC.

V gene TRBV27 combines with J gene TRBJ1-2, with 8 bases identical to TRBD1. The CDR3 loop spans 14 amino acids. The trim removed 6 bases at V and 4 bases at J, leaving 7 bases unmatched. Germline-derived CDR1 and CDR2 are MNHEY and SMNVEV (reference sequence). The CDR3 is CASRRQGPTYGYTF. In DNA form, the CDR3 reads TGTGCCAGCAGGCGACAGGGGCCGACCTATGGCTACACCTTC.

This chain links TRBV7-2 with TRBJ2-5; 9 nucleotides agree with TRBD2. Trimming removed 1 base from V and 2 bases from J; junction bases left unmatched: 8. Germline loops: CDR1 SGHTA, CDR2 FQGNSA. The CDR3 has 17 amino acids. In DNA, the CDR3 is TGTGCCAGCAGCTTAGGGGCTAGCGGGGTGGCACAAGAGACCCAGTACTTC. Amino acids: CASSLGASGVAQETQYF. Drawing the rest from reference TRBV7-2 and TRBJ2-5, the complete variable domain is GAGVSQSPSNKVTEKGKDVELRCDPISGHTALYWYRQSLGQGLEFLIYFQGNSAPDKSGLPSDRFSAERTGGSVSTLTIQRTQQEDSAVYLCASSLGASGVAQETQYFGPGTRLLVL.

The chain links TRBV4-1 to TRBJ1-5, with 7 positions matching TRBD1. This CDR3 region has 16 residues. V trimming: 1 base; J trimming: 5 bases; junction bases outside the gene matches: 8. The V gene's germline CDR1 is MGHRA and CDR2 YSYEKL. The CDR3 here is CASSQAFDRDYQPQHF. The DNA of the CDR3 is TGCGCCAGCAGCCAAGCATTTGACAGGGATTATCAGCCCCAGCATTTT.

A few counts support this clone. The rearrangement joins TRBV10-3 to TRBJ2-7; D unclear. Germline CDR1 ENHRY, CDR2 SYGVKD. CDR3 size: 11 residues. V dropped 5 bases and J dropped 4 bases, with 6 bases sitting between them. CDR3 sequence (DNA): TGTGCCATCAGTCTAGAGTACGAGCAGTACTTC. Translation: CAISLEYEQYF.

As to this clone: Within the sample, other DNA sequences also encode this same CDR3. The chain has TRBV4-3 and TRBJ1-4, with no clear D. The V gene lost 0 bases and the J gene lost 0 bases, with 5 bases spanning the gap. The CDR3 is 15 amino acids. Per germline, CDR1 LGHNA and CDR2 YSLEER. The CDR3 is CASSQDGATNEKLFF. The CDR3 nucleotides read TGCGCCAGCAGCCAAGACGGTGCAACTAATGAAAAACTGTTTTTT.

The V gene is TRBV27, the J gene TRBJ1-1; the match to TRBD1 covers 8 bases. J gave up 0 bases and V 5 bases, and 14 bases lay outside the gene matches. Germline V gene data show CDR1 as MNHEY and CDR2 as SMNVEV (reference sequence). This CDR3 region has 18 residues. CDR3 protein: CASSPDLWTGHMNTEAFF. In nucleotides, the CDR3 is TGTGCCAGCAGTCCAGACCTATGGACAGGGCATATGAACACTGAAGCTTTCTTT.

This sequence joins TRBV27 and TRBJ2-7; D may be TRBD2 (6 bases). Trimming shortened V by 6 bases and J by 7 bases, and 19 bases separated the two germline ends. Germline loops: CDR1 MNHEY, CDR2 SMNVEV (reference sequence). The CDR3 is made up of 14 amino acids. The CDR3 protein is CASSERGGTGEQYF. Written as DNA, the CDR3 is TGTGCCAGCAGCGAGAGGGGAGGTACCGGGGAGCAGTACTTC.